This T cell receptor (beta chain) came from a study of blood T cell repertoires in COVID-19. Looking at the study overall: The analysed material was cDNA or gDNA that came from T cells, B-cell-depleted T cells, or PBMCs.

For this clone: The sample carries other DNA sequences with the same CDR3.

V lost 3 bases, J lost 2 bases, and 4 bases lay in between. Germline lookup yields CDR1 DFQATT and CDR2 SNEGSKA (reference sequence). The CDR3 runs to 11 residues. Study processing details: From reference gene primer amplification, estimates of nucleated cell counts were derived. Produced via immunoSEQ multiplex PCR; TCRdb's table is partial and in-frame only. From that table come the V and J calls and clone size; the DNA was used to work out D and trimming. The data show about 480,000 clones, about 91% seen once. The source of this sequence is a man aged 18-30 years with COVID-19, enrolled during active disease. The chain is built from TRBV20-1 and TRBJ1-1; D unresolved. Sample: peripheral blood. CDR3 sequence (DNA): TGCAGTGCTAGCGGTAACACTGAAGCTTTCTTT. Translation gives CSASGNTEAFF.